This T cell receptor (beta chain) was obtained from a study of beta chain features in type 1 diabetes listed by TCRdb under 2018. Concerning the study at large: Mean age, gender distribution, total cell number and subset yield did not differ between patients and healthy donors. A total of 90 million to 140 million sorted cells were examined across all samples, and RNA yield correlated strongly with the number of cells per subset. The study compared the TCRB repertoires of sorted circulating CD4+ T cell subsets in recently diagnosed type 1 diabetes patients with those in matched healthy donors. Regulatory and stem cell-like memory subsets were obtained from only 8 patients and roughly 8 healthy donors, while naive and central memory subsets were obtained from all 30 or so donors.

The V end gives up 0 bases and the J end 3 bases, leaving 7 bases in the junction not matched to a gene. The germline V gene supplies CDR1 LGHNA and CDR2 YSLEER. The CDR3 covers 18 residues, taking in both the cysteine and the phenylalanine. Solely the CDR3 DNA is kept, with 54 bases framed from the first base. Summary of the overall study and its limitations: Type 1 diabetes patients showed a moderate but significant shortening of TCRB CDR3 length in all four CD4+ subsets. Sequencing cDNA rather than genomic DNA could over-represent highly expressing activated cells, although activation and CD3 levels did not differ between groups. Fewer insertions and more nucleotide deletions at VDJ recombination sites were observed in patients with type 1 diabetes, implying thymic rearrangement abnormalities. The naive, central memory and regulatory TCRB repertoires appeared to resemble one another more closely among patients than among healthy donors. PCR might favor shorter templates, but patient and control samples were amplified and corrected together, so any skew would affect both groups equally. Because the HLA sub-analyses included only small numbers of individuals, any influence of HLA type on TCRB rearrangement was left unresolved.

All of the isolated RNA was reverse transcribed with the High Capacity cDNA Reverse Transcription Kit, so expressed TCRB transcripts were sequenced. Deep immunoSEQ sequencing was performed on naive, central memory and regulatory T cell samples, with an average of approximately 4 million total reads per sample. Sorted cells were lysed in RLT buffer, and RNA was extracted using DNase-treated RNeasy Micro or Mini kits according to cell number. To prevent cross-contamination, each cell subset was processed individually, whereas patient and healthy donor samples were processed jointly. Using the immunoSEQ multiplex PCR, TCRB sequences were amplified from cDNA into 87-bp fragments spanning the CDR3 region. The amplicons were sequenced using the Illumina HiSeq platform. The study's own analysis went as follows. PCR bias was corrected computationally using synthetic template baselines, and reads within Hamming distance 2 were collapsed, with unmergeable singletons discarded. Reads were aligned against IMGT to assign V, D and J genes, CDR3 length and insertions or deletions at six rearrangement sites. Within each subset, clonotype counts were normalized to sorted cell number, and only after that were true diversity and Gini coefficients computed with the tcR R package. The overlap coefficient, calculated on TCRB nucleotide sequences, was used to measure repertoire sharing. Out-of-frame TCRB sequences from naive cells were analyzed to stand in for the pre-selection repertoire. As stored in TCRdb, this immuneACCESS dataset retains in-frame rearrangements with V and J assigned. A fraction of the clones does not appear; measured against another copy, unresolved V genes explain less than half of the discrepancy, and the remainder lacks a known reason. For V, J and clone size, that table is used; D and trimming come from the DNA. A total of just over 600,000 clones appear in this sample, around 16% of them only once. Around 0.1% of the sample lies in the top ten.

A note on this clone: It has no known antigen specificity. No base qualities exist here, and no much larger clone lies one base off it.

A single peripheral blood draw of approximately 120 mL on average was collected from each donor into heparinised tubes. Naive, central memory, regulatory and stem cell-like memory CD4+ T cells were sorted on a BD FACSAria II using a panel including CD45RO, CCR7, CD25, CD127, CD95 and CD27. Every sorted population had a purity above 98%. Right away, PBMCs were isolated by Lymphoprep density gradient centrifugation and were stained directly, with no culture step. Samples were stained and sorted in pairs, with one healthy donor and one patient per experiment, so that batch effects were minimized. The rearranged chain carries TRBV4-3 and TRBJ2-6, with 8 junctional bases fitting TRBD1. The sequencing sample was made of naive CD4+ T cells from blood. The cell subset or site label here, explained by the study, means: true naive CD4+ T cells. The source of this sequence is a man aged 18 to 30 in good health. The nucleotides are TGCGCCAGCAGCCAAGATGGGCAGGGGGCGCGTGGGGCCAACGTCCTGACTTTC. It codes for CASSQDGQGARGANVLTF.